This T cell receptor beta chain came from a study of CD8+ T cells in alopecia areata. In the study overall: Treated patients were dosed with oral tofacitinib, taking 5 to 10 mg twice daily. Study results and caveats: Sequence data from scalp samples additionally include resident alphabeta T cells of normal skin. In lesional scalp, particularly from alopecia totalis/universalis, clonality was higher than in normal scalp.

Extracted RNA was reverse transcribed, and the resulting cDNA served as sequencing template. Sequencing used immunoSEQ multiplex PCR; TCRdb keeps in-frame clones, though not all of them. The sample has around 160,000 clones; 75% to 90% are singletons. Trimming at V came to 0 bases and at J to 3 bases, leaving 6 bases not matched to a gene. This CDR3 has 17 amino acids. CDR1 is MGHRA and CDR2 is YSYEKL in the germline V gene. Regarding this clone: Its matching antigen is unknown.

Sequenced material: CD8+ T cells sorted from blood, taken at week 0. This receptor was taken from a human donor with alopecia areata. The chain couples TRBV4-1 to TRBJ2-3; 10 bases are shared with TRBD1. CDR3 residues: CASSQEGTGVGTDTQYF. The CDR3 region has the DNA TGCGCCAGCAGCCAAGAAGGGACAGGGGTTGGAACAGATACGCAGTATTTT.